The sequence of this TCR beta chain was determined in a study of T cells in Graves' hyperthyroidism and ophthalmopathy (dated by TCRdb to the late 2010s). For the study in its entirety: A discovery cohort of about a hundred patients, about 40 with Graves' ophthalmopathy and roughly 59 with stable Graves' hyperthyroidism, was used to find distinguishing TCR V-J signatures. Prospective prediction of ophthalmopathy was tested in an independent validation cohort consisting of roughly 20 hyperthyroidism patients and approximately 16 patients who later progressed to ophthalmopathy. For training and testing, the 100 or so patients in the discovery cohort were randomly divided in a 7:3 ratio. In addition, the study compared T-cell repertoires in thyroid tissue and in blood from 6 or 7 Graves' hyperthyroidism patients. Once sampling was done, hyperthyroidism patients were given methimazole at a starting dose of 30 mg daily, whereas ophthalmopathy patients were given high-dose intravenous methylprednisolone. The paper describes TCR Vbeta CDR3 sequencing of roughly 130 peripheral blood samples, made up of 43 ophthalmopathy patients, 70 to 75 hyperthyroidism patients and approximately 17 progressor patients. On the study overall, not on this receptor specifically: Most expanded thyroid clonotypes (frequency above 0.001) were also found in blood, which suggests that blood repertoires may mirror thyroid immune responses. Sample size was not statistically predetermined, and blinding of investigators to group allocation was not performed. In validation, the model predicted progression to ophthalmopathy a median of approximately 6.6 months before onset, with about 64% sensitivity and 72.22% specificity. In cross-validation, a model built on a 13 V-J signature told ophthalmopathy apart from stable hyperthyroidism with over 85% sensitivity and around 84% specificity, and in testing the same model reached 80%/75%.

This clonotype was found many times. It has no known antigen specificity. No much larger clone exists at a distance of one base, and base qualities are not known. The TCR beta CDR3 regions were amplified from RNA transcripts. The first round of RT-PCR for the TCR CDR3 was performed with the HTBI primer set and the Qiagen OneStep RT-PCR kit. Libraries were constructed in a second round of multiplex PCR, after which size selection and purification were performed. Sequencing of the libraries was done on an Illumina HiSeq2000 using paired-end 100 bp reads. The study's processing was this. SOAPnuke was used to process the raw data, removing reads that contained adapters or uncalled bases, had a mean Phred below 15, or lacked an exact match to the constant primer or identifier. COPE v1.2.5 was used to merge the high-quality paired reads, and each unique nucleotide sequence was defined as a clonotype. Clonotypes were aligned to IMGT TRBV, TRBD and TRBJ reference segments using MiTCR v1.1. The analysis included only V-J combinations with a frequency above 0.0001, which together covered around 99% of the repertoires. The TCS score was defined as the ratio of F50 (clonal expansion) to E x V (chaos), calculated using BLOSUM62-based TCRdist between CDR3 peptides within each V-J. Welch's t-statistics and random forest reduced several hundred V-J features to under 15, which were used in a naive Bayes classifier (R e1071). The similarity between thyroid and blood repertoires was quantified using the Morisita-Horn index. TCRdb itself trimmed the public reads at Q25 with fastp, ran MiXCR and retained productive beta chains. One record per CDR3 amino acid sequence lists the most common genes and DNA. These V and J calls derive from TCRdb rather than the authors' analysis. For this sample the table gives around 660,000 distinct CDR3 sequences, of which just under 45% were detected only once. The ten largest clones represent approximately 7.2% of the sample.

Exclusion was applied to patients with uncontrolled infections, other autoimmune diseases, pregnancy or lactation. Clinical symptoms, serum thyroxine and TRAb, thyroid ultrasound, and orbital computed tomography formed the basis for the diagnoses. Trizol reagent was used to extract total RNA, and RNA quality was then checked on an Agilent 2100 Bioanalyzer. Sample: peripheral blood or thyroid tissue (not recorded which). The TCR was taken from an adult man with Graves' disease, either hyperthyroidism or ophthalmopathy (not recorded which).

The CDR3 in this case is CASSSRTGGSPLHF. The sequenced DNA: TGTGCCAGCAGTTCCCGGACAGGAGGATCACCCCTCCACTTT. The chain couples TRBV12-3 or TRBV12-4 to TRBJ1-6; 7 of the junction bases match TRBD1. CDR3 length: 14 amino acids, cysteine to phenylalanine. The sequence is cut down to CDR3 DNA, 42 bases in frame from base 1. Unmatched junction bases come to 7, with V trimmed by 4 bases and J by 10 bases.